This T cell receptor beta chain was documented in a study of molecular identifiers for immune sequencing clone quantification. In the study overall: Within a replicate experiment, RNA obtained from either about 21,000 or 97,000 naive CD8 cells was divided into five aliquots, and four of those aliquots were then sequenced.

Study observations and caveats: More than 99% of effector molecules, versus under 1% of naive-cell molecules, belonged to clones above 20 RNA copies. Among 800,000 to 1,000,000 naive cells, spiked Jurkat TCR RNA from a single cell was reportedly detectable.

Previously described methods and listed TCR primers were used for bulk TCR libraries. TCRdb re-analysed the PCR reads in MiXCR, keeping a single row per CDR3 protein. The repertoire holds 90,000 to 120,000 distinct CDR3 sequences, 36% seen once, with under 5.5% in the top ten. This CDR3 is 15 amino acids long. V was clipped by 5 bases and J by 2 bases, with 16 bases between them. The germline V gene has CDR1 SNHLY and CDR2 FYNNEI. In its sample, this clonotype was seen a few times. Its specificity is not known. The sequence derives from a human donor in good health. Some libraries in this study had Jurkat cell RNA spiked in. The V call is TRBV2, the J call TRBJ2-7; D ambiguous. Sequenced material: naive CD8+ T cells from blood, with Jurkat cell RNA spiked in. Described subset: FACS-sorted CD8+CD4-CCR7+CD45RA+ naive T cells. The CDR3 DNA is TGTGCCAGCAGTAACCCCACGGGTCCCACCTACGAGCAGTACTTC. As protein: CASSNPTGPTYEQYF.